This T cell receptor beta chain came from a study of cytomegalovirus exposure and HLA in healthy donors. The study's findings and limits: Most TCR sequences proved rare, with some public TCRs found in many donors.

Sequencing was performed with immunoSEQ multiplex PCR; in TCRdb, only in-frame clones are kept and a portion is missing. The sample lists roughly 100,000 clones, about 88% occurring once. Per the germline V gene, CDR1 is SGHNT and CDR2 is YYREEE (reference sequence). V lost 4 bases and J lost 0; bases outside the gene matches: 8. The CDR3 is 16 residues long. This clone came up a few times. Its antigen is currently unknown. The TCR was taken from a woman under 30 in good health and CMV-seropositive. The J gene is TRBJ2-7, the V gene TRBV5-4; TRBD1 agrees at 9 bases. The sequenced sample was PBMCs. The CDR3 nucleotides read TGTGCCAGCAGCGAGGGACAGGGCCTCTACTCCTACGAGCAGTACTTC. The encoded protein is CASSEGQGLYSYEQYF.